This T cell receptor beta chain is drawn from a study of blood T cell repertoires in COVID-19. Study-level background: T cells, B-cell-depleted T cells, or PBMCs supplied cDNA or gDNA.

Some clones are missing from TCRdb's copy, which holds only in-frame ones; the method was immunoSEQ multiplex PCR. The sample has 150,000 to 200,000 clones; 70% to 85% are singletons. The source is a man aged 50 to 60 who had recovered from COVID-19. The source material was peripheral blood.

Written as DNA, the CDR3 is TGCGCCAGCAGCTCATTACTCCAAGAGACCCAGTACTTC. It codes for CASSSLLQETQYF. J is TRBJ2-5 and V is TRBV5-1; D gene unclear. Germline values: CDR1 SGHRS, CDR2 YFSETQ. Trimming pared 3 bases from V and 1 base from J, leaving 7 bases between. The CDR3 contains 13 residues.